These 10 T cell receptor beta chains originate from one sample sequenced in a study of cytomegalovirus exposure and HLA in healthy donors. Vbeta (60) and Jbeta (13) primers were used in the PCR. Data came from immunoSEQ multiplex PCR; TCRdb stores just in-frame clones and leaves some out. This sample has under 200,000 clones, with approximately 67% found just once. Input material: PBMCs. These receptors were taken from a woman in her late teens or twenties in good health and CMV-seropositive.

The J gene is TRBJ1-1, the V gene TRBV18; tentative D call: TRBD1 (6 bases). This CDR3 region has 16 residues. V lost 2 bases to trimming and J lost 2 bases, with 15 bases between them. The germline V gene encodes CDR1 KGHSH and CDR2 LQKENI. The CDR3: CASSPAGTHHNTEAFF. The CDR3 region has the DNA TGTGCCAGCTCACCAGCCGGGACACATCACAACACTGAAGCTTTCTTT.

The chain combines TRBV9 with TRBJ1-5, with D possibly being TRBD1 (6 bases). CDR3 size: 15 residues. The V end was cut by 0 bases, the J end by 5 bases, with 12 bases between. In germline, CDR1 is SGDLS, CDR2 YYNGEE. The DNA for the CDR3 is TGTGCCAGCAGCGTAGGGGGGGGCGCGCATCAGCCCCAGCATTTT. Its translation is CASSVGGGAHQPQHF.

The CDR3 spells CASSEAPALYYGYTF. The CDR3 nucleotides read TGTGCCAGCAGTGAAGCCCCCGCGCTTTACTATGGCTACACCTTC. J is TRBJ1-2 and V is TRBV6-1, with D uncertain. The V gene's germline CDR1 is MNHNS and CDR2 SASEGT. V was cut by 0 bases and J by 3 bases, with 11 bases left in between. The CDR3 consists of 15 residues.

This rearrangement joins TRBV6-9 to TRBJ2-5; 7 bases agree with TRBD2. The end of the DNA fits TRBJ2-7 better, so the J call may be wrong. The germline gives CDR1 MNHGY, CDR2 SVAAGI. There are 12 residues in the CDR3. Here the CDR3 reads CASRHTSAEQYF. The CDR3 bases are TGTGCCAGCAGACATACTAGCGCCGAGCAGTACTTC.

This rearrangement joins TRBV6-1 to TRBJ2-7; D unresolved. Deletions cut 2 bases from V and 5 bases from J, with 13 bases between. CDR1 and CDR2 from the germline V gene are MNHNS and SASEGT. The CDR3 is 14 residues long. The CDR3 region is CASSEIPFANEQYF. Written as DNA, the CDR3 is TGTGCCAGCAGTGAAATCCCTTTCGCTAACGAGCAGTACTTC.

The chain employs TRBV5-8 and TRBJ1-6; no definite D call. V lost 5 bases to trimming and J lost 0 bases, with 6 bases between them. Germline-derived CDR1 and CDR2 are SGHTS and YDEGEE. This CDR3 contains 14 residues. CDR3 sequence: CASRSSSYNSPLHF. CDR3 DNA sequence: TGTGCCAGCAGGTCGAGCTCCTATAATTCACCCCTCCACTTT.

This chain links TRBV9 with TRBJ2-7; unclear D gene. Germline CDR1 reads SGDLS; CDR2 reads YYNGEE. The CDR3 is 12 residues long. The V and J ends lost 4 bases and 4 bases respectively, with 9 bases between them. The CDR3 spells CASSPGRYEQYF. In DNA, the CDR3 is TGTGCCAGCAGCCCTGGCAGATACGAGCAGTACTTC.

A few counts support this clone. The CDR3: CASSIGGKDYEQYF. The CDR3 nucleotides are TGTGCCAGTAGTATAGGGGGCAAAGACTACGAGCAGTACTTC. The genes are TRBV19 and TRBJ2-7, with D tentatively TRBD1 (5 bases). With 1 base removed from V and 3 bases from J, the gap between germline ends came to 10 bases. The CDR3 is 14 amino acids. Germline V gene data show CDR1 as LNHDA and CDR2 as SQIVND (reference sequence).

V usage is TRBV30 and J usage is TRBJ1-5; D gene uncertain. CDR1 and CDR2 from the germline V gene are GTSNPN and SVGIG (reference sequence). The CDR3 length is 13 residues. Trimming cost V 1 base and J 9 bases, with 13 bases left between them. CDR3 in DNA: TGTGCCTGGAGTGCGAGCGGGATTCGGCCCCAGCATTTT. Protein product: CAWSASGIRPQHF.

This clone was recorded only once. V and J are TRBV5-1 and TRBJ2-2, with 9 nucleotides matching TRBD1. Germline V gene lookup returns CDR1 SGHRS and CDR2 YFSETQ. V gave up 2 bases and J gave up 1 base; unmatched junction bases: 3. The CDR3 totals 16 residues. The CDR3 is CASSFQGQGNTGELFF. CDR3 nucleotides: TGCGCCAGCAGCTTCCAGGGACAGGGGAACACCGGGGAGCTGTTTTTT. The variable domain in full, completed from reference TRBV5-1 and TRBJ2-2, reads KAGVTQTPRYLIKTRGQQVTLSCSPISGHRSVSWYQQTPGQGLQFLFEYFSETQRNKGNFPGRFSGRQFSNSRSEMNVSTLELGDSALYLCASSFQGQGNTGELFFGEGSRLTVL.